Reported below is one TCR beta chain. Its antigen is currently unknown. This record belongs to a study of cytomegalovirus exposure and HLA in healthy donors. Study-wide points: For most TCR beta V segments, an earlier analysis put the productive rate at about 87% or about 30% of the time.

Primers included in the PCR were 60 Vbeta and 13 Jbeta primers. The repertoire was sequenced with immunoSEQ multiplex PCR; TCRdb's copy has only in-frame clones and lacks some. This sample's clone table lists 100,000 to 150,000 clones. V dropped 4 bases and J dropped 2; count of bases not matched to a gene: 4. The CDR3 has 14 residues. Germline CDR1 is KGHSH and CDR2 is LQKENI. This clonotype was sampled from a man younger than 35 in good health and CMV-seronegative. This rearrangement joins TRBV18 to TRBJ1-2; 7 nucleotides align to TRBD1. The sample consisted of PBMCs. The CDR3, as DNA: TGTGCCAGCTCACTCGCAGGGGGAAACTATGGCTACACCTTC. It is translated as CASSLAGGNYGYTF.